The subject of this entry is one TCR beta chain. TCRdb itself ran the RT-PCR reads through MiXCR, one entry per CDR3 protein. The table has about 680,000 distinct CDR3 sequences, approximately 15% seen once. The sample taken for sequencing was memory CD4+ T cells from blood. The sequence was obtained from a female donor in good health, serving as a healthy control.

For the CDR3, the DNA is TGTGCCAGCAGCTTGGATACACTGGGCCATGAGCAGTTCTTC. Amino acids: CASSLDTLGHEQFF. The chain uses TRBV5-4 and TRBJ2-1; D uncertain. This CDR3 is 14 amino acids long. CDR1 is SGHNT, CDR2 YYREEE, per germline (reference sequence). Trimming cost V 0 bases and J 8 bases, with 12 bases left between them.